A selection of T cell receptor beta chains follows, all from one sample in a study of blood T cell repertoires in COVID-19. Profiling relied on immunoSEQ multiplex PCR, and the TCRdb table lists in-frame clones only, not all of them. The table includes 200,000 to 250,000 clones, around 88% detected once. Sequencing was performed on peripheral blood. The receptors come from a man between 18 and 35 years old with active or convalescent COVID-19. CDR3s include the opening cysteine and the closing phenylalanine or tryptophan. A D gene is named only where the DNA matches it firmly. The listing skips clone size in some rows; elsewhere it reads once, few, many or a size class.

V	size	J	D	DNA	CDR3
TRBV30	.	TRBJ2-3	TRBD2	TGTGCCTGGGGTGACCTCATTATAGCGGGCTCGGCCCGCACAGATACGCAGTATTTT	CAWGDLIIAGSARTDTQYF
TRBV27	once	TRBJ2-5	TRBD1	TGTGCCAGCAGTTTAGCCAGGGGGCAAGAGACCCAGTACTTC	CASSLARGQETQYF
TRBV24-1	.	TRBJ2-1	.	TGTGCCACCAGTGAAACTAGCCCGACCTCCTACAATGAGCAGTTCTTC	CATSETSPTSYNEQFF
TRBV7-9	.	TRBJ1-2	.	TGTGCCAGCAGCTTAGGCCAGGGTGGCTACACCTTC	CASSLGQGGYTF
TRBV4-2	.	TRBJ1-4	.	TGTGCCAGCAGCCAAGGGGGCAGCGCCACAACTAATGAAAAACTGTTTTTT	CASSQGGSATTNEKLFF
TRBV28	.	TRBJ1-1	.	TGTGCCAGCAGTTTATTGGCAGAGAACACTGAAGCTTTCTTT	CASSLLAENTEAFF
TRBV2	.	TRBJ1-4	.	TGTGCCAGCAGGGAGGGATTATTGTCTAATGAAAAACTGTTTTTT	CASREGLLSNEKLFF
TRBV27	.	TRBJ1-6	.	TGTGCCAGCAGCCGGGGGGCGGGCAATTCACCCCTCCACTTT	CASSRGAGNSPLHF
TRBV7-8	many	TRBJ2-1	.	TGTGCCAGCTTTCAGGGGAATTGGAATGAGCAGTTCTTC	CASFQGNWNEQFF
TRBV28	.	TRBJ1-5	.	TGTGCCAGCAGGATTATACCGGAGAGGTCCCAGCATTTT	CASRIIPERSQHF
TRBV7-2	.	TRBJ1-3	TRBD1	TGTGCCAGCAGCTTAGATCGACAGGGGGCTGGAAACACCATATATTTT	CASSLDRQGAGNTIYF
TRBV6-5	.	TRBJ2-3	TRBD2	TGTGCCAGCAGACCTAGCGGGACCAGCACAGATACGCAGTATTTT	CASRPSGTSTDTQYF
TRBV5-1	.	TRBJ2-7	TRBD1	TGCGCCAGCAGCTCGTCGACAGGGGTTGGCTACGAGCAGTACTTC	CASSSSTGVGYEQYF
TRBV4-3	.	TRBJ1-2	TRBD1	TGCGCCAGCAGCCATGGGACAGGGACCAACTATGGCTACACCTTC	CASSHGTGTNYGYTF
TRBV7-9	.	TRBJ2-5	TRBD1	TGTGCCAGCAGCAATTCAAACCGAGGGACAGCCCAAGAGACCCAGTACTTC	CASSNSNRGTAQETQYF
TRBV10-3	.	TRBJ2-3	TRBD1	TGTGCCATCAGACAGGGGGCAGATACGCAGTATTTT	CAIRQGADTQYF
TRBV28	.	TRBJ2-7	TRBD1	TGTGCCAGCAGTTTATTCCCATACCCCGGGACAGGGGTTTACGAGCAGTACTTC	CASSLFPYPGTGVYEQYF